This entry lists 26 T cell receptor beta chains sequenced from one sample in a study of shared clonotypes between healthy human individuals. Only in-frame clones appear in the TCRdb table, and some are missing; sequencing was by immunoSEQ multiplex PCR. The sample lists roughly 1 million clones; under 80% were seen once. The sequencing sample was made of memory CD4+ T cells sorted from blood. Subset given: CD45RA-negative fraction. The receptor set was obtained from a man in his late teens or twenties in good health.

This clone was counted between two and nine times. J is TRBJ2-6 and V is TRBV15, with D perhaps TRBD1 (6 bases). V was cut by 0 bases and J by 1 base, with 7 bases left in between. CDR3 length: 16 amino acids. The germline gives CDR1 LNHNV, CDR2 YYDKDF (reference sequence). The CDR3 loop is CATSRDQGSGANVLTF. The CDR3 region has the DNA TGTGCCACCAGCAGAGATCAGGGGTCTGGGGCCAACGTCCTGACTTTC.

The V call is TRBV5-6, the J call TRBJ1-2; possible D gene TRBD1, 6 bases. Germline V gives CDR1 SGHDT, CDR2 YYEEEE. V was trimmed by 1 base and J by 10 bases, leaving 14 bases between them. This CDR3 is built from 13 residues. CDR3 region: CASSLPAGADYTF. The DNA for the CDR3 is TGTGCCAGCAGCTTGCCGGCAGGGGCGGACTACACCTTC.

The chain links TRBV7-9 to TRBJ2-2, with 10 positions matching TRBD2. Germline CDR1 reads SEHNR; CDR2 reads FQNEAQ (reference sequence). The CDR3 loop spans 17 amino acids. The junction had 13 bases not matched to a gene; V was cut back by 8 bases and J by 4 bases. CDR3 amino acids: CASRTSGAPPGTGELFF. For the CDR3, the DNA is TGTGCCAGCCGTACTAGCGGGGCTCCTCCCGGCACCGGGGAGCTGTTTTTT.

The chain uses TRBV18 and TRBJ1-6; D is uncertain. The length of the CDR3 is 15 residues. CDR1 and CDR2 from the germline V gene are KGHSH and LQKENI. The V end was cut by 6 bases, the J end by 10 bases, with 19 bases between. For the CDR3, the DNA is TGTGCCAGCTCCCCGACACAGTTGTTCGGATCACCCCTCCACTTT. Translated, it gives CASSPTQLFGSPLHF.

Here the CDR3 reads CAWDRQGNTEAFF. The DNA of the CDR3 is TGTGCCTGGGACCGACAGGGAAACACTGAAGCTTTCTTT. The chain employs TRBV30 and TRBJ1-1, with TRBD1 matching 7 bases. This CDR3 is built from 13 residues. Germline trimming cut 5 bases from V and 2 bases from J; bases unmatched to any gene: 5. The germline gives CDR1 GTSNPN, CDR2 SVGIG (reference sequence).

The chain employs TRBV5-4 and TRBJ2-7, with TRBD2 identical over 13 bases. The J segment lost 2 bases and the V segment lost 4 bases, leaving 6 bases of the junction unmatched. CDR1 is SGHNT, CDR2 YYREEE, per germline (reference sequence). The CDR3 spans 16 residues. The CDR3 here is CASSMPGLAGTYEQYF. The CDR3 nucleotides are TGTGCCAGCAGCATGCCGGGACTAGCGGGAACCTACGAGCAGTACTTC.

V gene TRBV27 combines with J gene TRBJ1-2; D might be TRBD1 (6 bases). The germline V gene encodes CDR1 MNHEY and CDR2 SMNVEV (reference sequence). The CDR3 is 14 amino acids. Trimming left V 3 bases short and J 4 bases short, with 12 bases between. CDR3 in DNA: TGTGCCAGCAGTTTGGCGGGGGCGCCCTATGGCTACACCTTC. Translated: CASSLAGAPYGYTF.

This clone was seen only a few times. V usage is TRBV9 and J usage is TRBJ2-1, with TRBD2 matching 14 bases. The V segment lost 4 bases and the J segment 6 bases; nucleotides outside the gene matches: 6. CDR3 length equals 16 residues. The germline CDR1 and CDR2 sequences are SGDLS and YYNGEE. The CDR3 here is CASSKGLAGGVNEQFF. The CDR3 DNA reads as TGTGCCAGCAGCAAAGGACTAGCGGGAGGAGTCAATGAGCAGTTCTTC. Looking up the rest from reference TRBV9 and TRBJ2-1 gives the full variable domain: DSGVTQTPKHLITATGQRVTLRCSPRSGDLSVYWYQQSLDQGLQFLIQYYNGEERAKGNILERFSAQQFPDLHSELNLSSLELGDSALYFCASSKGLAGGVNEQFFGPGTRLTVL.

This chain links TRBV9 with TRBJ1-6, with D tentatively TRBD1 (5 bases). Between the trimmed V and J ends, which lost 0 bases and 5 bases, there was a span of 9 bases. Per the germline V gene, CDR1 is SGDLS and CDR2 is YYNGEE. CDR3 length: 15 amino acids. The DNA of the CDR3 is TGTGCCAGCAGCGTAGGACAGCTTAATAATTCACCCCTCCACTTT. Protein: CASSVGQLNNSPLHF.

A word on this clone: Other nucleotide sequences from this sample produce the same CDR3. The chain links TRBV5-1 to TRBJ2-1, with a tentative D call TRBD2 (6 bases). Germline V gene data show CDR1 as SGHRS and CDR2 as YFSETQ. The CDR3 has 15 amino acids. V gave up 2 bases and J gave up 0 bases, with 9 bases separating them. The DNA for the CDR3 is TGCGCCAGCAGCTTAACGGGGGACTCCTACAATGAGCAGTTCTTC. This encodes CASSLTGDSYNEQFF.

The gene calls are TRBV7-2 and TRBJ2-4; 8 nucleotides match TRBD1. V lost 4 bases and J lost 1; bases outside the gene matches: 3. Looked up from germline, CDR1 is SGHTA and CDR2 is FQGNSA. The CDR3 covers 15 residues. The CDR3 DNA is TGTGCCAGCAGCTCTCAGGGGGCCGCCAAAAACATTCAGTACTTC. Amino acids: CASSSQGAAKNIQYF. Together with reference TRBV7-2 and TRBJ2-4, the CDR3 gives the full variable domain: GAGVSQSPSNKVTEKGKDVELRCDPISGHTALYWYRQSLGQGLEFLIYFQGNSAPDKSGLPSDRFSAERTGGSVSTLTIQRTQQEDSAVYLCASSSQGAAKNIQYFGAGTRLSVL.

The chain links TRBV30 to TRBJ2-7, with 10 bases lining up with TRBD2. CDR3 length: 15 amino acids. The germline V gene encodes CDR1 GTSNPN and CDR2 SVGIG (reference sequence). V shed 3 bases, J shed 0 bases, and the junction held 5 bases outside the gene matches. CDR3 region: CAWRDTSGVSYEQYF. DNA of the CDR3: TGTGCCTGGAGGGATACTAGCGGGGTCTCCTACGAGCAGTACTTC.

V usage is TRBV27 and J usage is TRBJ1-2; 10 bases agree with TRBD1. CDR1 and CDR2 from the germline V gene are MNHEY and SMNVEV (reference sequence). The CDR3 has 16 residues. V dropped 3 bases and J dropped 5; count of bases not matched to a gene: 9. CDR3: CASSLAGTGARYGYTF. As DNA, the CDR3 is TGTGCCAGCAGTTTGGCCGGGACAGGGGCGAGGTATGGCTACACCTTC.

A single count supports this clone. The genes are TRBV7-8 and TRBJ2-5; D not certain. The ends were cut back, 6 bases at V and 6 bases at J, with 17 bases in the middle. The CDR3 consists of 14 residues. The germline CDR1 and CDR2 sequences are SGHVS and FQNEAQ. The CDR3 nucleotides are TGTGCCAGCAGACACGCTGACGCGTGGAAGACCCAGTACTTC. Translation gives CASRHADAWKTQYF.

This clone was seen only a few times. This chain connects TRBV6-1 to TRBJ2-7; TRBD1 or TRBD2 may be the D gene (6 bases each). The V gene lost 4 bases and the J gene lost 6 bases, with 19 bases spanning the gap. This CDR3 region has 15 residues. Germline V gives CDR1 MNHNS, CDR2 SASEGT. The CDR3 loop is CASSGPAGGVAEQYF. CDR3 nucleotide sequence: TGTGCCAGCAGTGGACCCGCCGGGGGCGTAGCCGAGCAGTACTTC.

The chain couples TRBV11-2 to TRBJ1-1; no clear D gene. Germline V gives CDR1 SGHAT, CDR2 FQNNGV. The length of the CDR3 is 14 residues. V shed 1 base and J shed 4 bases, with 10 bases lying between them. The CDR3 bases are TGTGCCAGCAGCTTAGCAACGACGGGCACTGAAGCTTTCTTT. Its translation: CASSLATTGTEAFF.

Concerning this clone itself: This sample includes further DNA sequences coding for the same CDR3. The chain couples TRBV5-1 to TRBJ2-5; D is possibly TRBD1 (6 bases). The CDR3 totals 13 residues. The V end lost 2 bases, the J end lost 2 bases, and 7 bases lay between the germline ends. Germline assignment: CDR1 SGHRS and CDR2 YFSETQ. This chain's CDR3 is CASSLGGQETQYF. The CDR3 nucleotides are TGCGCCAGCAGCTTAGGGGGACAAGAGACCCAGTACTTC.

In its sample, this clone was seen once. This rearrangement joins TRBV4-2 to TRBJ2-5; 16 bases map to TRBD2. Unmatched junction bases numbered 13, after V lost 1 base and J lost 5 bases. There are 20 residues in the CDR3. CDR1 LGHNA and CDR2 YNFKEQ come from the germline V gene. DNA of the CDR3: TGTGCCAGCAGCCAAGTACCCCCGGGACTAGCGGGGGGGCCCCGGGAGACCCAGTACTTC. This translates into CASSQVPPGLAGGPRETQYF.

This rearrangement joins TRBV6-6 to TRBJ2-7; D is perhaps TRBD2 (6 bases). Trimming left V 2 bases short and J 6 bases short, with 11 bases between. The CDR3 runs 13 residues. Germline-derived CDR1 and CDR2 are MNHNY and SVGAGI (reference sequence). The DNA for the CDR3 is TGTGCCAGCAGTTACGGGCAGGAGGGCGAGCAGTACTTC. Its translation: CASSYGQEGEQYF.

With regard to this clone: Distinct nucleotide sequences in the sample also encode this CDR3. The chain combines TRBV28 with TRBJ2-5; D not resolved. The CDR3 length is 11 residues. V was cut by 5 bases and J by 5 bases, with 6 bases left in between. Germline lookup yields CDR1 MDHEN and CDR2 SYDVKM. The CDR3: CASSIRETQYF. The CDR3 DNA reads TGTGCCAGCAGTATAAGGGAGACCCAGTACTTC.

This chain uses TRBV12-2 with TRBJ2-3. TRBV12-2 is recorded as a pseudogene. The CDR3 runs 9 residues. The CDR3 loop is CASADTQYF. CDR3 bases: TGTGCAAGTGCTGATACGCAGTATTTT.

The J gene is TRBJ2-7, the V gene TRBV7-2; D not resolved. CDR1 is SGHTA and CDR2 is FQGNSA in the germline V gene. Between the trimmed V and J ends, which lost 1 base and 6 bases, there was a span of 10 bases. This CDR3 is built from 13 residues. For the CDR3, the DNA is TGTGCCAGCAGCTTAGACCCTCTCCTCGAGCAGTACTTC. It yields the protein CASSLDPLLEQYF.

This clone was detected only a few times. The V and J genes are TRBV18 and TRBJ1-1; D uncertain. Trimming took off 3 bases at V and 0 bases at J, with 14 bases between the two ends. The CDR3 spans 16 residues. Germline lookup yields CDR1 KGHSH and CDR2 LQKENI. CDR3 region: CASSPAVGALNTEAFF. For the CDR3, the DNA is TGTGCCAGCTCACCGGCGGTAGGAGCCTTGAACACTGAAGCTTTCTTT.

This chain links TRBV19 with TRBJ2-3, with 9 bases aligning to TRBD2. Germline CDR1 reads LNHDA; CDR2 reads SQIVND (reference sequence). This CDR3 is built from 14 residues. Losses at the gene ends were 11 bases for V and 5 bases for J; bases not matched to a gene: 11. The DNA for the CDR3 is TGTGCCCTCAGGCCAGCGGGAGGAATAGATACGCAGTATTTT. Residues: CALRPAGGIDTQYF.

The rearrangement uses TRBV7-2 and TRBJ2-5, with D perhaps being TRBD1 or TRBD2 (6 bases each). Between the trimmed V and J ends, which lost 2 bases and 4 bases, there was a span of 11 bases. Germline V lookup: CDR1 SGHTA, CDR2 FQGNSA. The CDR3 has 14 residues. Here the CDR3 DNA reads TGTGCCAGCAGCTTAAGGGGGGCGGGAGAGACCCAGTACTTC. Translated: CASSLRGAGETQYF. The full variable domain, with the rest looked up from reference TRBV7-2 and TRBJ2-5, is GAGVSQSPSNKVTEKGKDVELRCDPISGHTALYWYRQSLGQGLEFLIYFQGNSAPDKSGLPSDRFSAERTGGSVSTLTIQRTQQEDSAVYLCASSLRGAGETQYFGPGTRLLVL.

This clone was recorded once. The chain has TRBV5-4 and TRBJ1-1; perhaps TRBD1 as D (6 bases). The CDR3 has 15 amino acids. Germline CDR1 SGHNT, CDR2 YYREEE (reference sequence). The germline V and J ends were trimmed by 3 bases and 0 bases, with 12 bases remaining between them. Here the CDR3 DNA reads TGTGCCAGCAGCTCGGACAGACTAATGAACACTGAAGCTTTCTTT. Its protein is CASSSDRLMNTEAFF.